Below are 28 T cell receptor beta chains sequenced from a single sample in a study of beta chain features in type 1 diabetes. Their recognized antigens are unknown. What was sequenced were expressed TCRB transcripts, since all of the isolated RNA had been reverse transcribed. This table comes from immunoSEQ multiplex PCR, and its TCRdb copy is limited to in-frame clones, with some not included. The sample carries a few hundred thousand clones, around 24% recorded once. Study-wide points: Within each of all four CD4+ subsets, Type 1 diabetes patients had TCRB CDR3s that were moderately but significantly shorter.

The specimen sequenced was naive CD4+ T cells from blood. Receptors were obtained from a woman aged 25 to 39 with type 1 diabetes.

This clone occurred a few times. The germline gene is not matched at one end of the junction; a read error may be the cause. The V and J genes are TRBV7-7 and TRBJ2-3; 10 bases fit TRBD2. This CDR3 has 16 amino acids. Germline V gene data show CDR1 as SSHAT and CDR2 as FNYEAQ (reference sequence). This chain's CDR3 is CASSLAASGSWDTQYF. In nucleotides, the CDR3 is TGTGCTAGCAGCTTAGCGGCTAGCGGGAGCTGGGATACGCAGTATTTT.

This chain joins TRBV7-8 and TRBJ1-1; weak D call: TRBD1 (6 bases). V lost 1 base to trimming and J lost 3 bases, with 15 bases between them. Per germline, CDR1 SGHVS and CDR2 FQNEAQ. The CDR3 has 16 amino acids. The CDR3 nucleotides read TGTGCCAGCAGCTTAGTAGGTTCAGGGGAAGACACTGAAGCTTTCTTT. Translating gives CASSLVGSGEDTEAFF.

The rearrangement joins TRBV7-2 to TRBJ2-7, with 7 positions matching TRBD2. Germline V gives CDR1 SGHTA, CDR2 FQGNSA. The CDR3 is 15 amino acids. Trimming cost V 1 base and J 4 bases; bases outside gene matches: 7. CDR3 loop: CASSLVGTIPYEQYF. DNA of the CDR3: TGTGCCAGCAGCTTAGTCGGGACTATCCCATACGAGCAGTACTTC. The entire variable domain, with the rest obtained from reference TRBV7-2 and TRBJ2-7, is as follows: GAGVSQSPSNKVTEKGKDVELRCDPISGHTALYWYRQSLGQGLEFLIYFQGNSAPDKSGLPSDRFSAERTGGSVSTLTIQRTQQEDSAVYLCASSLVGTIPYEQYFGPGTRLTVT.

The chain uses TRBV29-1 and TRBJ2-7; the D gene is possibly TRBD1 (6 bases). Per germline, CDR1 SQVTM and CDR2 ANQGSEA. The CDR3 sequence is 15 residues long. V was cut by 7 bases and J by 0 bases, with 19 bases left in between. Here the CDR3 DNA reads TGCAGCGCCAGCTGGAGGACAGCGATCTCCTACGAGCAGTACTTC. It specifies CSASWRTAISYEQYF.

V usage is TRBV7-6 and J usage is TRBJ2-7, with 9 bases that match TRBD1. Trimming cost V 5 bases and J 6 bases; bases outside gene matches: 5. Germline CDR1 is SGHVS and CDR2 is FNYEAQ. The CDR3 totals 13 residues. The CDR3 region is CASSGDRVGEQYF. CDR3 DNA: TGTGCCAGCAGCGGGGACAGGGTCGGCGAGCAGTACTTC.

This clone turned up a few times. The CDR3 DNA reads as TGTGCCAGCAGCGTAGTGGCTAGCAGCAATGAGCAGTTCTTC. Translated: CASSVVASSNEQFF. The chain has TRBV9 and TRBJ2-1; D is perhaps TRBD2 (5 bases). CDR3 length equals 14 residues. The germline V gene has CDR1 SGDLS and CDR2 YYNGEE. Trimming shortened V by 0 bases and J by 6 bases, and 10 bases separated the two germline ends. The variable domain in full, with the rest retrieved from reference TRBV9 and TRBJ2-1, is DSGVTQTPKHLITATGQRVTLRCSPRSGDLSVYWYQQSLDQGLQFLIQYYNGEERAKGNILERFSAQQFPDLHSELNLSSLELGDSALYFCASSVVASSNEQFFGPGTRLTVL.

As concerns this clone: This specimen includes other DNA sequences encoding the same CDR3. The chain is built from TRBV5-1 and TRBJ1-1; 7 nucleotides agree with TRBD1. Germline V CDR1 and CDR2: SGHRS, YFSETQ. The CDR3 covers 12 residues. The ends lost 3 bases at V and 5 bases at J; junction bases unmatched: 1. CDR3: CASSSQGTEAFF. In DNA form, the CDR3 reads TGCGCCAGCAGCTCACAGGGGACTGAAGCTTTCTTT.

The chain is built from TRBV9 and TRBJ1-2, with unresolved D. This CDR3 contains 12 residues. Germline CDR1 SGDLS, CDR2 YYNGEE. V was pared by 2 bases and J by 4 bases, with 6 bases between. Here the CDR3 DNA reads TGTGCCAGCAGCGTGTCAGTCTATGGCTACACCTTC. As protein: CASSVSVYGYTF.

The chain joins TRBV10-3 to TRBJ2-7, with TRBD2 matching over 9 bases. Per germline, CDR1 ENHRY and CDR2 SYGVKD. Trimming cost V 6 bases and J 5 bases; bases outside gene matches: 8. The CDR3 consists of 14 residues. The CDR3 nucleotides are TGTGCCATCAGGGCGGGACTAGCTCTGAACGAGCAGTACTTC. Protein: CAIRAGLALNEQYF.

This chain joins TRBV25-1 and TRBJ2-5, with a tentative D call TRBD2 (6 bases). The V gene's germline CDR1 is MGHDK and CDR2 SYGVNS. The length of the CDR3 is 12 residues. Deletions cut 10 bases from V and 5 bases from J, with 14 bases between. The CDR3 protein is CATRDWRETQYF. CDR3 in DNA: TGTGCCACCCGGGACTGGAGGGAGACCCAGTACTTC. The whole variable domain, filled in from reference TRBV25-1 and TRBJ2-5, reads EADIYQTPRYLVIGTGKKITLECSQTMGHDKMYWYQQDPGMELHLIHYSYGVNSTEKGDLSSESTVSRIRTEHFPLTLESARPSHTSQYLCATRDWRETQYFGPGTRLLVL.

This clone turned up a few times. The chain carries TRBV29-1 and TRBJ1-1; tentatively, D is TRBD1 (6 bases). CDR3 length: 15 amino acids. CDR1 is SQVTM and CDR2 is ANQGSEA in the germline V gene. The V end was cut by 4 bases, the J end by 0 bases, with 15 bases between. The CDR3 region has the DNA TGCAGCGTTGGGCGGGGGCCGGCCTTGAACACTGAAGCTTTCTTT. As protein: CSVGRGPALNTEAFF.

Only a few counts were recorded for this clone. The V and J genes are TRBV2 and TRBJ2-2; 8 nucleotides line up with TRBD2. V dropped 4 bases and J dropped 1; count of bases not matched to a gene: 11. Germline-derived CDR1 and CDR2 are SNHLY and FYNNEI. The CDR3 has 18 residues. The CDR3 reads CASSVVLAGPLNTGELFF. In DNA form, the CDR3 reads TGTGCCAGCAGTGTGGTCCTAGCGGGCCCACTGAACACCGGGGAGCTGTTTTTT.

The CDR3 region has the DNA TGTGCCAGCAGTTACGGGTTTGGAGACAATGAGCAGTTCTTC. This translates into CASSYGFGDNEQFF. The chain uses TRBV6-5 and TRBJ2-1; no definite D call. The V gene's germline CDR1 is MNHEY and CDR2 SVGAGI. This CDR3 contains 14 residues. The V gene lost 2 bases and the J gene lost 5 bases, with 10 bases spanning the gap.

This clone has just a few counts. V gene TRBV7-2 combines with J gene TRBJ1-5, with D possibly matching TRBD1 (6 bases). Trimming took 3 bases from V and 1 from J, leaving 13 bases between them. Germline assignment: CDR1 SGHTA and CDR2 FQGNSA. The length of the CDR3 is 16 residues. The CDR3 sequence: CASSLAGTTSNQPQHF. The CDR3 coding sequence is TGTGCCAGCAGCTTGGCCGGGACAACCAGCAATCAGCCCCAGCATTTT.

This clone came up a few times. The chain joins TRBV11-2 to TRBJ2-7; a possible D gene is TRBD2 (5 bases). The germline V and J ends were trimmed by 5 bases and 3 bases, with 11 bases remaining between them. Germline V lookup: CDR1 SGHAT, CDR2 FQNNGV. The CDR3 runs 13 residues. CDR3 region: CASSPADYYEQYF. Written as DNA, the CDR3 is TGTGCCAGCAGCCCAGCGGATTACTACGAGCAGTACTTC.

The table lists this clone with a few counts. The V and J genes are TRBV30 and TRBJ1-2; 7 positions agree with TRBD1. With 2 bases clipped from V and 8 bases from J, the junction kept 11 bases outside the gene matches. The CDR3 covers 14 residues. Germline CDR1 is GTSNPN and CDR2 is SVGIG (reference sequence). The CDR3 nucleotides are TGTGCCTGGAGTTTACTCGACAGGGTGCGGGGCTACACCTTC. Its protein product is CAWSLLDRVRGYTF.

This clone has more than one count but fewer than ten. The gene calls are TRBV9 and TRBJ2-5; 9 positions match TRBD2. Germline CDR1 is SGDLS and CDR2 is YYNGEE. Losses at the gene ends were 3 bases for V and 4 bases for J; bases not matched to a gene: 13. This CDR3 is 17 amino acids long. CDR3: CASSAHNQGLARETQYF. CDR3 sequence (DNA): TGTGCCAGCAGCGCACATAACCAGGGACTAGCTAGAGAGACCCAGTACTTC.

This clone has only a few counts. The chain recombines TRBV19 with TRBJ2-1; TRBD1 matches at 11 bases. The V and J ends lost 7 bases and 5 bases, in that order; junction bases with no gene match: 4. Germline V gene data show CDR1 as LNHDA and CDR2 as SQIVND (reference sequence). This CDR3 is built from 14 residues. CDR3: CASTSDRGHNEQFF. The CDR3 DNA reads TGTGCCAGTACGTCGGACAGGGGGCACAATGAGCAGTTCTTC.

This clone came up a few times. The chain employs TRBV10-3 and TRBJ2-3; 8 bases are shared with TRBD2. The CDR3 loop spans 15 amino acids. The germline CDR1 and CDR2 sequences are ENHRY and SYGVKD. Unmatched junction bases numbered 1, after V lost 2 bases and J lost 0 bases. As DNA, the CDR3 is TGTGCCATCAGTGAGCGGGAGGGAAGCACAGATACGCAGTATTTT. This sequence encodes CAISEREGSTDTQYF.

The chain joins TRBV15 to TRBJ1-2, with D tentatively TRBD1 (5 bases). The CDR3 length is 13 residues. The V end was cut by 6 bases, the J end by 2 bases, with 10 bases between. CDR1 and CDR2 from the germline V gene are LNHNV and YYDKDF (reference sequence). In DNA form, the CDR3 reads TGTGCCACCAGTACCGGGGGGAACTATGGCTACACCTTC. Translation: CATSTGGNYGYTF.

This chain connects TRBV10-3 to TRBJ2-1; 11 bases are a match to TRBD2. CDR1 is ENHRY, CDR2 SYGVKD, per germline. The CDR3 runs 16 residues. Trimming took 6 bases from V and 4 from J; bases not matched to a gene: 8. The CDR3 coding sequence is TGTGCCATCAGCGCTAGCGGGAGGAGGGCGTACAATGAGCAGTTCTTC. Residues: CAISASGRRAYNEQFF.

The gene calls are TRBV4-1 and TRBJ2-3; 7 bases line up with TRBD2. V lost 0 bases to trimming and J lost 3 bases; unmatched junction nucleotides: 6. The CDR3 spans 16 residues. The germline V gene has CDR1 MGHRA and CDR2 YSYEKL. Here the CDR3 reads CASSQDWREKTDTQYF. CDR3 DNA sequence: TGCGCCAGCAGCCAAGATTGGCGGGAGAAGACAGATACGCAGTATTTT.

The chain combines TRBV5-1 with TRBJ2-7; TRBD2 matches at 11 bases. After removal of 0 bases from V and 0 bases from J, the junction contained 5 bases not matched to a gene. The CDR3 runs 17 residues. CDR1 SGHRS and CDR2 YFSETQ come from the germline V gene. The DNA for the CDR3 is TGCGCCAGCAGCTTGGGACTAGCGGGATTAGTCTCCTACGAGCAGTACTTC. This encodes CASSLGLAGLVSYEQYF.

The chain links TRBV19 to TRBJ1-5, with 12 bases matching TRBD1. Trimming took 1 base from V and 7 from J; bases not matched to a gene: 5. The CDR3 runs to 16 residues. CDR1 is LNHDA and CDR2 is SQIVND in the germline V gene (reference sequence). The CDR3 protein is CASSIAPGTGGQPQHF. Here the CDR3 DNA reads TGTGCCAGTAGTATAGCTCCCGGGACAGGGGGCCAGCCCCAGCATTTT.

This chain connects TRBV4-2 to TRBJ2-7; 7 nucleotides agree with TRBD2. The CDR3 consists of 15 residues. The germline gives CDR1 LGHNA, CDR2 YNFKEQ. With 4 bases clipped from V and 0 bases from J, the junction kept 6 bases outside the gene matches. This chain's CDR3 is CASSPSGTYSYEQYF. The CDR3 bases are TGTGCCAGCAGCCCAAGCGGGACCTACTCCTACGAGCAGTACTTC.

This CDR3 is CASSDVPGTDTQYF. As DNA, the CDR3 is TGTGCCAGCAGTGATGTTCCGGGCACAGATACGCAGTATTTT. The gene calls are TRBV25-1 and TRBJ2-3; D is unresolved. Trimming took 3 bases from V and 1 from J, leaving 8 bases between them. Germline lookup yields CDR1 MGHDK and CDR2 SYGVNS. CDR3 size: 14 residues.

This chain connects TRBV9 to TRBJ2-3; 8 nucleotides line up with TRBD2. There are 15 residues in the CDR3. Germline CDR1 SGDLS, CDR2 YYNGEE. J was trimmed by 6 bases and V by 4 bases; bases with no gene match: 10. The CDR3, as DNA: TGTGCCAGCAGCCCCAGCGGGAGCGGATGGGATACGCAGTATTTT. It yields the protein CASSPSGSGWDTQYF.

The chain is built from TRBV7-8 and TRBJ2-7, with 8 positions matching TRBD1. V shed 5 bases, J shed 0 bases, and the junction held 6 bases outside the gene matches. Germline-derived CDR1 and CDR2 are SGHVS and FQNEAQ. The CDR3 covers 15 residues. In DNA form, the CDR3 reads TGTGCCAGCAGCGTAGGGACAGGCAGCTCCTACGAGCAGTACTTC. Amino acid sequence: CASSVGTGSSYEQYF.